The clone carrying this TCR beta chain occurred once. CDR3 length equals 16 residues. V gave up 5 bases and J gave up 3 bases, with 19 bases separating them. Germline CDR1 SGHTA, CDR2 FQGNSA. These data are taken from a study of blood T cell repertoires in COVID-19. The protocol was immunoSEQ multiplex PCR, while the TCRdb copy is restricted to in-frame clones and leaves out a portion. The sample gives about 210,000 clones, roughly 79% of which show up once; about 8.9% is in the top ten. The chain recombines TRBV7-2 with TRBJ1-1, with a possible D match to TRBD1 (6 bases). The sample taken for sequencing was PBMCs or T cells enriched from blood (not recorded which). The clonotype was recovered from a woman aged 50 to 60 with acute COVID-19. CDR3 nucleotide sequence: TGTGCCAGCAGCCCCCAAGGTAGGGGGACATACACTGAAGCTTTCTTT. Translation gives CASSPQGRGTYTEAFF.